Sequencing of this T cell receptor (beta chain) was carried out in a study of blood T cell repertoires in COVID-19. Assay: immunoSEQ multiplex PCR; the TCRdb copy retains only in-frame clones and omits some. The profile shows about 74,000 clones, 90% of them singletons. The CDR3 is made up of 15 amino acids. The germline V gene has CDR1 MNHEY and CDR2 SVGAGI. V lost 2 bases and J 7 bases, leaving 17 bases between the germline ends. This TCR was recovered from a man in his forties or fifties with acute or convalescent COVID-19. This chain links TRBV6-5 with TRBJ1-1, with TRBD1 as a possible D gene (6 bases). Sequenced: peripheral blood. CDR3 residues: CASSYHPRGIGEAFF. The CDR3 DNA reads TGTGCCAGCAGTTACCACCCCAGGGGCATTGGTGAAGCTTTCTTT.